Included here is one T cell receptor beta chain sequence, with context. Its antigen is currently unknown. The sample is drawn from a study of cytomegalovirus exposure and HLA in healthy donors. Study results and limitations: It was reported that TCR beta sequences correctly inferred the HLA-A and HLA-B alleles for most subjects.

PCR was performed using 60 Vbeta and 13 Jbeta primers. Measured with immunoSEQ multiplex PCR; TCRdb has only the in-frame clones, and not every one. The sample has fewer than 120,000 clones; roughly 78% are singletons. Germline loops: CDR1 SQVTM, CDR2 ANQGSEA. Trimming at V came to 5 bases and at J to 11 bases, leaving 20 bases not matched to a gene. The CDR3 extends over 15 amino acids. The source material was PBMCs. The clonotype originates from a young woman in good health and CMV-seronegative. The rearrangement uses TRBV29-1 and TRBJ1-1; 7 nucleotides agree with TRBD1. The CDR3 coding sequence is TGCAGCGTTCTCACAGGGGCGACACGGACGATTGGGGCTTTCTTT. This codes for CSVLTGATRTIGAFF. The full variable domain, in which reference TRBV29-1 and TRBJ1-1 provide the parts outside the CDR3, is SAVISQKPSRDICQRGTSLTIQCQVDSQVTMMFWYRQQPGQSLTLIATANQGSEATYESGFVIDKFPISRPNLTFSTLTVSNMSPEDSSIYLCSVLTGATRTIGAFFGQGTRLTVV.